A single sample is the source of the 25 T cell receptor beta chains below, sequenced in a study of cytomegalovirus exposure and HLA in healthy donors. Primers: 60 Vbeta forward and 13 Jbeta reverse. Libraries were prepared by immunoSEQ multiplex PCR; TCRdb keeps only in-frame clonotypes and omits some of them. Of tens of thousands of clones in the sample, roughly 75% were seen once. Sequenced material: PBMCs. These receptors originate from a woman in her 40s in good health and CMV-seropositive.

This sequence joins TRBV27 and TRBJ1-1, with D possibly matching TRBD1 (6 bases). V shed 3 bases and J shed 8 bases, with 7 bases lying between them. CDR3 length: 11 amino acids. Germline values: CDR1 MNHEY, CDR2 SMNVEV (reference sequence). The DNA for the CDR3 is TGTGCCAGCAGTTTGGGGGCAGAAGCTTTCTTT. As protein: CASSLGAEAFF.

This clone was detected only once. This chain joins TRBV7-9 and TRBJ1-2; TRBD1 matches at 12 bases. Germline loops: CDR1 SEHNR, CDR2 FQNEAQ (reference sequence). The V gene end was trimmed by 8 bases and the J gene end by 6 bases; junction bases not matched to a gene: 16. The CDR3 extends over 17 amino acids. CDR3 amino acids: CASAPPGQGASFDGYTF. CDR3 DNA sequence: TGTGCCAGCGCACCCCCGGGACAGGGGGCCTCTTTCGATGGCTACACCTTC.

The chain uses TRBV10-1 and TRBJ1-4, with 10 bases fitting TRBD1. The CDR3 contains 17 residues. V lost 4 bases to trimming and J lost 6 bases; unmatched junction nucleotides: 11. In germline, CDR1 is WNHNN, CDR2 SYGVQD (reference sequence). The CDR3: CASSVPDRGLQDEKLFF. As DNA, the CDR3 is TGCGCCAGCAGTGTACCTGACAGGGGGCTGCAGGATGAAAAACTGTTTTTT.

The CDR3 loop reads CSASESDTQYF. CDR3 in DNA: TGCAGTGCTAGTGAGTCAGATACGCAGTATTTT. The chain is built from TRBV20-1 and TRBJ2-3; no firm D call. The V and J ends lost 3 bases and 4 bases respectively, with 5 bases between them. The germline V gene encodes CDR1 DFQATT and CDR2 SNEGSKA (reference sequence). The CDR3 spans 11 residues.

The V gene is TRBV15, the J gene TRBJ2-5; D ambiguous. The assigned J gene may be wrong: the sequence end matches TRBJ2-7 better. The CDR3 has 12 residues. Germline-derived CDR1 and CDR2 are LNHNV and YYDKDF (reference sequence). For the CDR3, the DNA is TGTGCCACCCCGGAGCGCAACTACGAGCAGTACTTC. It translates to CATPERNYEQYF.

The chain links TRBV2 to TRBJ1-2, with D tentatively TRBD1 (6 bases). Trimming pared 4 bases from V and 7 bases from J, leaving 13 bases between. Germline assignment: CDR1 SNHLY and CDR2 FYNNEI. The CDR3 covers 13 residues. The DNA of the CDR3 is TGTGCCAGCAGTGTGGGGGCAAGGGGTGGCTACACCTTC. Protein: CASSVGARGGYTF.

The rearrangement joins TRBV5-4 to TRBJ2-1; D is unclear. This CDR3 contains 13 residues. Trimming cost V 1 base and J 7 bases, with 9 bases left between them. Germline CDR1 and CDR2: SGHNT and YYREEE (reference sequence). The CDR3 loop reads CASSLFLGNEQFF. The CDR3 nucleotides are TGTGCCAGCAGCTTGTTTCTCGGGAATGAGCAGTTCTTC.

V is TRBV11-3 and J is TRBJ2-7; 10 nucleotides align to TRBD1. The germline CDR1 and CDR2 sequences are SGHNT and YENEEA. CDR3 length: 14 residues. V shed 1 base and J 7 bases; nucleotides not matched to a gene: 4. In DNA, the CDR3 is TGTGCCAGCAGCTTAGGGACAGGGGGAGAGGAGCAGTACTTC. This translates into CASSLGTGGEEQYF.

The rearrangement joins TRBV6-1 to TRBJ2-7; TRBD2 might be the D (5 bases). Germline V gene data show CDR1 as MNHNS and CDR2 as SASEGT. The germline V and J ends were trimmed by 8 bases and 0 bases, with 8 bases remaining between them. CDR3 length equals 12 residues. The CDR3 protein is CASLADSYEQYF. The CDR3 DNA reads TGTGCCAGCCTAGCAGACTCCTACGAGCAGTACTTC.

The chain combines TRBV5-1 with TRBJ1-2; 12 bases align to TRBD1. Germline CDR1 and CDR2: SGHRS and YFSETQ. This CDR3 is 15 amino acids long. Trimming removed 1 base from V and 7 bases from J; junction bases left unmatched: 5. The DNA for the CDR3 is TGCGCCAGCAGCTTGTCGGGACAGGGGGCGGGTGGCTACACCTTC. Protein product: CASSLSGQGAGGYTF.

This clone was observed a handful of times. The chain uses TRBV10-2 and TRBJ2-7, with D perhaps matching TRBD2 (5 bases). Trimming took off 8 bases at V and 6 bases at J, with 20 bases between the two ends. Germline lookup yields CDR1 WSHSY and CDR2 SAAADI. The CDR3 is 14 amino acids. This CDR3 reads CASALRAGAGEQYF. Here the CDR3 DNA reads TGCGCCAGCGCCCTCCGGGCGGGCGCGGGCGAGCAGTACTTC.

The V call is TRBV11-3, the J call TRBJ2-2; TRBD2 aligns across 13 bases. The CDR3 runs 16 residues. V was clipped by 4 bases and J by 3 bases; unmatched bases: 2. Germline V gene sequence: CDR1 SGHNT, CDR2 YENEEA. The CDR3 reads CASSSGLAGDTGELFF. For the CDR3, the DNA is TGTGCCAGCAGCTCAGGACTAGCGGGGGACACCGGGGAGCTGTTTTTT. The whole variable domain, filled in from reference TRBV11-3 and TRBJ2-2, reads EAGVVQSPRYKIIEKKQPVAFWCNPISGHNTLYWYLQNLGQGPELLIRYENEEAVDDSQLPKDRFSAERLKGVDSTLKIQPAELGDSAVYLCASSSGLAGDTGELFFGEGSRLTVL.

The genes are TRBV4-1 and TRBJ2-1, with 8 bases matching TRBD2. Germline V gene sequence: CDR1 MGHRA, CDR2 YSYEKL. Trimming removed 4 bases from V and 10 bases from J; junction bases left unmatched: 15. CDR3 length: 16 amino acids. The CDR3 protein is CASSLLGGRGLGEQFF. The CDR3 DNA reads TGCGCCAGCAGCCTCCTCGGGGGGAGGGGACTAGGGGAGCAGTTCTTC.

The genes are TRBV6-1 and TRBJ1-1; possible D gene TRBD1, 6 bases. This CDR3 contains 16 residues. Between the trimmed V and J ends, which lost 4 bases and 3 bases, there was a span of 18 bases. Germline CDR1 reads MNHNS; CDR2 reads SASEGT. In DNA form, the CDR3 reads TGTGCCAGCAGTGCAACGGCCAGGGGATGGGACACTGAAGCTTTCTTT. Translation gives CASSATARGWDTEAFF.

The rearrangement joins TRBV5-1 to TRBJ1-3; perhaps TRBD1 as D (5 bases). The CDR3 has 18 amino acids. Trimming removed 5 bases at V and 0 bases at J, with 21 bases between. CDR1 and CDR2 (germline): SGHRS, YFSETQ. Written as DNA, the CDR3 is TGCGCCAGCAGTCTACCCACCCCCGGGACTGTCTCTGGAAACACCATATATTTT. This translates into CASSLPTPGTVSGNTIYF.

This clone was seen a handful of times. This sequence joins TRBV7-2 and TRBJ2-5; possible D gene TRBD1, 6 bases. V shed 3 bases and J shed 2 bases, with 10 bases lying between them. The CDR3 spans 14 residues. Germline values: CDR1 SGHTA, CDR2 FQGNSA. The CDR3 is CASSFQTGQETQYF. The CDR3 nucleotides are TGTGCCAGCAGCTTTCAGACAGGTCAAGAGACCCAGTACTTC.

The chain has TRBV7-2 and TRBJ2-7; D is unresolved. The V end lost 6 bases, the J end lost 0 bases, and 12 bases lay between the germline ends. Germline CDR1 is SGHTA and CDR2 is FQGNSA. This CDR3 has 14 amino acids. CDR3 sequence: CASRLNPSSYEQYF. The DNA for the CDR3 is TGTGCCAGCAGACTAAACCCCTCCTCCTACGAGCAGTACTTC. Drawing the rest from reference TRBV7-2 and TRBJ2-7, the complete variable domain is GAGVSQSPSNKVTEKGKDVELRCDPISGHTALYWYRQSLGQGLEFLIYFQGNSAPDKSGLPSDRFSAERTGGSVSTLTIQRTQQEDSAVYLCASRLNPSSYEQYFGPGTRLTVT.

The chain uses TRBV19 and TRBJ1-2; D call uncertain. Per germline, CDR1 LNHDA and CDR2 SQIVND (reference sequence). V lost 3 bases and J lost 4, with 15 bases in between. CDR3 length: 15 amino acids. CDR3 residues: CASSIPSSLVYGYTF. DNA for the CDR3: TGTGCCAGTAGTATCCCGTCGAGCTTGGTCTATGGCTACACCTTC.

The chain links TRBV11-2 to TRBJ2-6; D is uncertain. V gave up 1 base and J gave up 1 base, with 5 bases separating them. Germline values: CDR1 SGHAT, CDR2 FQNNGV. There are 15 residues in the CDR3. The CDR3 protein is CASSLAPSGANVLTF. The CDR3 DNA reads TGTGCCAGCAGCTTAGCCCCTTCTGGGGCCAACGTCCTGACTTTC.

The rearrangement links TRBV5-6 to TRBJ2-7; no firm D call. V lost 0 bases and J 3 bases, leaving 10 bases between the germline ends. This CDR3 is 14 amino acids long. Germline lookup yields CDR1 SGHDT and CDR2 YYEEEE. The CDR3 reads CASSLDYPVYEQYF. CDR3 nucleotide sequence: TGTGCCAGCAGCTTGGACTATCCCGTCTACGAGCAGTACTTC.

The genes are TRBV4-1 and TRBJ2-1; 13 bases map to TRBD2. Losses at the gene ends were 1 base for V and 12 bases for J; bases not matched to a gene: 15. This CDR3 is 18 amino acids long. Germline-derived CDR1 and CDR2 are MGHRA and YSYEKL. CDR3 sequence (DNA): TGCGCCAGCAGCCAAGGTCGGTCTATAACTAGCGGGGGGGAGCGGCAGTTCTTC. It codes for CASSQGRSITSGGERQFF.

V usage is TRBV5-6 and J usage is TRBJ2-1; D might be TRBD1 (6 bases). Per the germline V gene, CDR1 is SGHDT and CDR2 is YYEEEE. Trimming stripped 0 bases from V and 1 base from J, with 11 bases between. CDR3 length equals 16 residues. CDR3 protein: CASSLEGQGSYNEQFF. In nucleotides, the CDR3 is TGTGCCAGCAGCTTGGAAGGTCAGGGGTCCTACAATGAGCAGTTCTTC.

This clone was observed at least ten times. The chain combines TRBV4-1 with TRBJ1-1; perhaps TRBD1 as D (6 bases). This CDR3 spans 14 amino acids. V was pared by 4 bases and J by 6 bases, with 15 bases between. The germline gives CDR1 MGHRA, CDR2 YSYEKL. CDR3 DNA: TGCGCCAGCAGCCGAGAAGGAACAGGGTCTGAAGCTTTCTTT. This translates into CASSREGTGSEAFF.

V and J are TRBV18 and TRBJ2-7; 10 positions match TRBD2. The CDR3 covers 15 residues. Trimming at V came to 5 bases and at J to 5 bases, leaving 9 bases not matched to a gene. Looked up from germline, CDR1 is KGHSH and CDR2 is LQKENI. CDR3 loop: CASSSLAGAVDEQYF. Written as DNA, the CDR3 is TGTGCCAGCTCATCCCTAGCGGGGGCCGTTGACGAGCAGTACTTC.

This clone was observed a handful of times. The V gene is TRBV13, the J gene TRBJ2-1; 7 nucleotides line up with TRBD1. The length of the CDR3 is 16 residues. Germline CDR1 PRHDT, CDR2 FYEKMQ (reference sequence). V shed 5 bases, J shed 7 bases, and the junction held 14 bases outside the gene matches. The CDR3 DNA sequence: TGTGCCAGCAGCCGGACAGGCGTTCAGATGTCTAATGAGCAGTTCTTC. Encoded protein: CASSRTGVQMSNEQFF.